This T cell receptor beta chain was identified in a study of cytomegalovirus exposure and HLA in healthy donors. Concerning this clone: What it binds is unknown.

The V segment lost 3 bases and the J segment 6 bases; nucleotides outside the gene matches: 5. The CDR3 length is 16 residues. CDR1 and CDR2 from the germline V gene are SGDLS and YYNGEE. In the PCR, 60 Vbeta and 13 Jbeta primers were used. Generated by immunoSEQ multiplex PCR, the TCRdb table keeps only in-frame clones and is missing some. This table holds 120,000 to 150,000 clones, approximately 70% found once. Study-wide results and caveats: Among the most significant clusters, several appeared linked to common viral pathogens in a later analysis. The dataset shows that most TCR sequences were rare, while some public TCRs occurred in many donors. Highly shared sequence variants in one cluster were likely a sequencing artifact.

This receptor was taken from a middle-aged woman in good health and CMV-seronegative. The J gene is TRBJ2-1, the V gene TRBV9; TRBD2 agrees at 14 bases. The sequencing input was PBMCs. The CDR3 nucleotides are TGTGCCAGCAGCGCCGGACTAGCGGGGGGTCTCAATGAGCAGTTCTTC. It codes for CASSAGLAGGLNEQFF.